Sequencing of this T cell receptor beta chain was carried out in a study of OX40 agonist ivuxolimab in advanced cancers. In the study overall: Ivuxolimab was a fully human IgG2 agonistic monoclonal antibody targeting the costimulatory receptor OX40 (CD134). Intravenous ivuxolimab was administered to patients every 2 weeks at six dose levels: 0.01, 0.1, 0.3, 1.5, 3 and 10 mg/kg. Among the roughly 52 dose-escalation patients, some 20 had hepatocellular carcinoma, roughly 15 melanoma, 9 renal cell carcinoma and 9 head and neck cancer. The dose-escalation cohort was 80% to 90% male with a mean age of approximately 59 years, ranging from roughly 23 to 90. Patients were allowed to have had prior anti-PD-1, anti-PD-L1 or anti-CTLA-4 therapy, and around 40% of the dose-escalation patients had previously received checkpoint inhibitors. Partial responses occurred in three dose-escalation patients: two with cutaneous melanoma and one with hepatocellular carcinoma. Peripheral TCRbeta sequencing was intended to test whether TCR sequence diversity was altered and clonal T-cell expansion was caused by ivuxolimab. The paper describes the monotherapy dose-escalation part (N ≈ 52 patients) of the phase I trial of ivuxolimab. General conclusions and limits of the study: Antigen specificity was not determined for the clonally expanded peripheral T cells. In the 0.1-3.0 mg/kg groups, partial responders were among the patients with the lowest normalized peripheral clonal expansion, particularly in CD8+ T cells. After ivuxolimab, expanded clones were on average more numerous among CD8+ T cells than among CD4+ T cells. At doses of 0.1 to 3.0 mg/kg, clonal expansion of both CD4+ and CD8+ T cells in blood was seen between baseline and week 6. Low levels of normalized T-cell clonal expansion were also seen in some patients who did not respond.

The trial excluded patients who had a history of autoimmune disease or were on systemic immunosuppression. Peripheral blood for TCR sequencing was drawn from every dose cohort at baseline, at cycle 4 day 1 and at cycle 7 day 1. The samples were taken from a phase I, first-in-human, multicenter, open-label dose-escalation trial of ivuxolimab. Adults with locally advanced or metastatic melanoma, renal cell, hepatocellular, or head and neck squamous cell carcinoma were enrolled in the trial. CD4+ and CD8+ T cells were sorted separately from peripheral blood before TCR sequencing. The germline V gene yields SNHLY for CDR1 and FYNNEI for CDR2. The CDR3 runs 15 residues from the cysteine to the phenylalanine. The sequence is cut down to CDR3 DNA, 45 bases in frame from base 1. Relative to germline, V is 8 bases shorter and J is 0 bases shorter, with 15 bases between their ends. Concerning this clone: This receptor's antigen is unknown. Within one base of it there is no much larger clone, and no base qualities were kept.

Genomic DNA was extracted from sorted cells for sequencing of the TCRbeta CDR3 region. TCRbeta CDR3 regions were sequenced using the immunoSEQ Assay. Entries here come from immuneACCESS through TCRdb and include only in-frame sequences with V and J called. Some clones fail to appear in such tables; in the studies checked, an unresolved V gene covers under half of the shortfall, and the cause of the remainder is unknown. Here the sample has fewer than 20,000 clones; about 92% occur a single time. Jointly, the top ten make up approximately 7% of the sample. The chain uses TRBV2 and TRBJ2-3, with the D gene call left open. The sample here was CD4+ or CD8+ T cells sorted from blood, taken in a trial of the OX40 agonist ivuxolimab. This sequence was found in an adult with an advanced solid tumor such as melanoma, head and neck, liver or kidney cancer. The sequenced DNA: TGTGCCAGCCTCCCAGGAGCCAGGAGCACAGATACGCAGTATTTT. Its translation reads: CASLPGARSTDTQYF.